This T cell receptor beta chain comes out of a study of control samples from healthy donors and cancer patients. This CDR3 comprises 15 residues. Germline V gene sequence: CDR1 SGHAT, CDR2 FQNNGV. V lost 5 bases to trimming and J lost 4 bases, with 15 bases between them. Using immunoSEQ multiplex PCR, the repertoire was profiled, and TCRdb retains in-frame clones only, with some absent. The data hold about 78,000 clones, with roughly nine tenths observed a single time. This clone showed up just once. This sequence joins TRBV11-2 and TRBJ1-3; D may be TRBD1 (6 bases). This receptor was identified in a woman aged 55 to 70 in good health. The specimen sequenced was blood. CDR3 in DNA: TGTGCCAGCAGCACAGTGGGACACCTCGGAAACACCATATATTTT. Its protein is CASSTVGHLGNTIYF.